This TCR beta chain was captured by sequencing in a study of shared clonotypes between healthy human individuals. Sequencing was performed with immunoSEQ multiplex PCR; in TCRdb, only in-frame clones are kept and a portion is missing. The data contain roughly 2.2 million clones, around 92% of them singletons. In germline, CDR1 is MDHEN, CDR2 SYDVKM. The CDR3 has 12 amino acids. V was pared by 8 bases and J by 4 bases, with 4 bases of the junction left unmatched. Sequenced material: naive CD4+ T cells from PBMCs. Subset defined: CD45RA+ positively selected. The source is a young man in good health. Some clones in this sample may be carry-over from other donors' samples. This chain joins TRBV28 and TRBJ1-2; 7 nucleotides line up with TRBD1. The CDR3 loop is CASGGGFYGYTF. The DNA for the CDR3 is TGTGCCAGCGGAGGGGGCTTCTATGGCTACACCTTC.